Described below is a single T cell receptor beta chain sequence and its context. Its specificity is not known. Treatment here: roughly ten-day PBMC culture with coronavirus spike peptide pools or control peptides (ViraFEST assay). CDR3 size: 13 residues. Germline V gene lookup returns CDR1 MGHDK and CDR2 SYGVNS. V dropped 2 bases and J dropped 2 bases, with 6 bases sitting between them. The sample originates from a study of vaccination and CD4 T cells after COVID-19. Study at large: Overlapping SARS-CoV-2, HCoV-NL63, HCoV-OC43 and HCoV-229E spike peptides stimulated the cells.

With the Oncomine TCR Beta short-read assay, DNA from cultured CD4+ T cells was sequenced. A single record per CDR3 protein comes from TCRdb applying MiXCR to the PCR reads. This sample has about 13,000 distinct CDR3 sequences; 35% occur once, and the top ten carry 12%. This TCR was recovered from a human donor who had recovered from COVID-19. The chain carries TRBV25-1 and TRBJ2-5; a possible D gene is TRBD2 (5 bases). The specimen sequenced was CD4+ T cells from blood, cultured in vitro. CDR3 sequence: CASSEPGQETQYF. The CDR3 bases are TGTGCCAGCAGTGAACCGGGACAAGAGACCCAGTACTTC.